The clone carrying this T cell receptor beta chain was detected only a few times. Germline V gene sequence: CDR1 MNHNS, CDR2 SASEGT. CDR3 length equals 17 residues. V was shortened by 2 bases and J by 4 bases, with 20 bases between the two germline ends. This sample was taken from a study of blood T cell repertoires in COVID-19. For the study at large: PBMCs, B-cell-depleted T cells, or T cells were the source of the cDNA or gDNA that made up the material.

Original processing notes: Researchers report that nucleated cell counts were estimated from reference gene primer amplification. Measured with immunoSEQ multiplex PCR; TCRdb has only the in-frame clones, and not every one. Clone size and the V and J calls come from that table; the DNA yielded D and trimming. The profile shows a few hundred thousand clones, more than 80% of them singletons. The chain combines TRBV6-1 with TRBJ1-2; perhaps TRBD1 as D (6 bases). This clonotype was sampled from a woman aged 18-29 years in a cohort exposed to, infected with or recovered from COVID-19 (not recorded which). The sample was PBMCs or T cells enriched from blood (not recorded which). DNA of the CDR3: TGTGCCAGCAGTGAACCTGACGAAGGGGGTCTGTCCTATGGCTACACCTTC. Its protein is CASSEPDEGGLSYGYTF.